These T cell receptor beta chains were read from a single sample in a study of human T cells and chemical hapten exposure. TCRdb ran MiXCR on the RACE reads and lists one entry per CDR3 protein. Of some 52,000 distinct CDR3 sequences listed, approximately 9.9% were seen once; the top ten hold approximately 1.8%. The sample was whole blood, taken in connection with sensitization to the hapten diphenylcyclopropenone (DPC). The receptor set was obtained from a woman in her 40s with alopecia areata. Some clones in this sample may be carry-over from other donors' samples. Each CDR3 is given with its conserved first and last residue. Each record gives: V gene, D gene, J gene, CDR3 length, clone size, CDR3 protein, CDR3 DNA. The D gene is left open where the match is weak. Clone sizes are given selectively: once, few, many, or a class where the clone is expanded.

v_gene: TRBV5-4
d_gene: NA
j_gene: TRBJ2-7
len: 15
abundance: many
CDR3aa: CASSLGSVETYEQYF
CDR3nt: TGTGCCAGCAGCTTGGGTTCAGTAGAGACCTACGAGCAGTACTTC

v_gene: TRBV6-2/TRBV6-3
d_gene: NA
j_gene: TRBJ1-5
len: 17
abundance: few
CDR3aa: CASSYSGEGMSNQPQHF
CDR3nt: TGTGCCAGCAGTTACTCGGGAGAGGGGATGAGCAATCAGCCCCAGCATTTT

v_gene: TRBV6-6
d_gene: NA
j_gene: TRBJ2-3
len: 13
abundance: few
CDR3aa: CASTVPPLNTQYF
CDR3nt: TGTGCCAGCACCGTCCCACCTCTTAATACGCAGTATTTT

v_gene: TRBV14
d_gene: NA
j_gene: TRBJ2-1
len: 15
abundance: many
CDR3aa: CASSQDSGSYNEQFF
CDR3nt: TGTGCCAGCAGCCAAGATAGCGGCTCCTACAATGAGCAGTTCTTC

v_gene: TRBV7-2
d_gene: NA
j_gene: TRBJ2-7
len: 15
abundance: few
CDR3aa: CASSLGDGGLYEQYF
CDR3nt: TGTGCCAGCAGCTTAGGTGACGGCGGATTATACGAGCAGTACTTC

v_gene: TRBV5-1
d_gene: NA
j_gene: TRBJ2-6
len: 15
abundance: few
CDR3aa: CASSLGWAGANVLTF
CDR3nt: TGCGCCAGCAGCTTGGGTTGGGCTGGGGCCAACGTCCTGACTTTC

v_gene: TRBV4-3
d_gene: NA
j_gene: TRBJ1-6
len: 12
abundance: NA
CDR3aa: CASSRPGSPLHF
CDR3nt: TGCGCCAGCAGCCGTCCGGGGTCACCCCTCCACTTT

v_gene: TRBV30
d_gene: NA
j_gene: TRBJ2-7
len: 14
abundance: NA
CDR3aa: CAWSYVGTFYEQYF
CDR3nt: TGTGCCTGGAGTTACGTCGGGACATTCTACGAGCAGTACTTC

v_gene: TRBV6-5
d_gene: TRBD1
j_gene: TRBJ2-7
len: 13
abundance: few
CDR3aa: CASRGDRGYEQYF
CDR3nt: TGTGCCAGCAGGGGGGACAGGGGGTACGAGCAGTACTTC

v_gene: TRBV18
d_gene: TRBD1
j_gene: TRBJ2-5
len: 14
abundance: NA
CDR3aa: CASSKGTGGQTQYF
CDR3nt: TGTGCCAGCTCTAAGGGGACAGGGGGCCAGACCCAGTACTTC

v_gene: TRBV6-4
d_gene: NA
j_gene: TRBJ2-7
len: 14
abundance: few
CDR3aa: CASRPRGPTMEQYF
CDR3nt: TGTGCCAGCAGACCTCGGGGACCTACGATGGAGCAGTACTTC

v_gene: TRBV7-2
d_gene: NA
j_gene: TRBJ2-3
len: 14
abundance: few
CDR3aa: CASSALGDTDTQYF
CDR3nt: TGTGCCAGCAGCGCACTGGGCGATACAGATACGCAGTATTTT

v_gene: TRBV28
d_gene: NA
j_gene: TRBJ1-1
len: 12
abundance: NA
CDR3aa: CASKKGIAEAFF
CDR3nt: TGTGCCAGCAAGAAAGGGATTGCTGAAGCTTTCTTT

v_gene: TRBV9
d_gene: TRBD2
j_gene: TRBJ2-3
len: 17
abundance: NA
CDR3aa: CASSVSGLAENTDTQYF
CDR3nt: TGTGCCAGCAGCGTGAGTGGACTAGCGGAAAACACAGATACGCAGTATTTT

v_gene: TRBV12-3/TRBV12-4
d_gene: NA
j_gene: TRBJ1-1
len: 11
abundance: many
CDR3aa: CASISGFEAFF
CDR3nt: TGTGCCAGCATCTCGGGCTTTGAAGCTTTCTTT

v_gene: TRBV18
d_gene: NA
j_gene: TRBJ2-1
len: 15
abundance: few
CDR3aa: CASSPLTDTYNEQFF
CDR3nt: TGTGCCAGCTCACCACTAACGGATACCTACAATGAGCAGTTCTTC

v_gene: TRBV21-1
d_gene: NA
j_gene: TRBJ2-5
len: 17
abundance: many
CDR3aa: CASSKEQARGPLETQYF
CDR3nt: TGTGCCAGCAGCAAAGAGCAGGCCAGGGGGCCTCTCGAGACCCAGTACTTC

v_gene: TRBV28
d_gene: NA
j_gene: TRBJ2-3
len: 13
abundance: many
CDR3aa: CASSLPTTDTQYF
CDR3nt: TGTGCCAGCAGTTTGCCGACCACAGATACGCAGTATTTT

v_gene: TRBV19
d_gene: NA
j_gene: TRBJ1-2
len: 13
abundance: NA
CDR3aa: CASSIGPGYGYTF
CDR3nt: TGTGCCAGTAGTATTGGACCAGGGTATGGCTACACCTTC

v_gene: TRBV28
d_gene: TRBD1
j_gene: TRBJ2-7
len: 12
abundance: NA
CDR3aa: CASFRDSYEQYF
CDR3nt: TGTGCCAGCTTCCGGGACAGCTACGAGCAGTACTTC

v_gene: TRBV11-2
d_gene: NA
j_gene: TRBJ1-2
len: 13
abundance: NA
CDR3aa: CASSLGRGYGYTF
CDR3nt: TGTGCCAGCAGCTTAGGGCGAGGGTATGGCTACACCTTC

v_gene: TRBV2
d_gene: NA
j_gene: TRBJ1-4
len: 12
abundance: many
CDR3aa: CASRNDGEKLFF
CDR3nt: TGTGCCAGCAGGAACGATGGGGAAAAACTGTTTTTT

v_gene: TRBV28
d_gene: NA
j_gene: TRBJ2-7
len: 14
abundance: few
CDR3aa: CASTVDAGAYEQYF
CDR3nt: TGTGCCAGCACCGTGGACGCGGGCGCCTACGAGCAGTACTTC

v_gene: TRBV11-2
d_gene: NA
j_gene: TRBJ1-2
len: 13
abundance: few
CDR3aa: CASSLWGEGGYTF
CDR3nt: TGTGCCAGCAGCTTATGGGGTGAAGGCGGCTACACCTTC

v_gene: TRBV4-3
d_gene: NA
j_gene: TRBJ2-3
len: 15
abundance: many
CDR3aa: CASSQEGGGTDTQYF
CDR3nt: TGCGCCAGCAGCCAGGAGGGTGGTGGCACAGATACGCAGTATTTT

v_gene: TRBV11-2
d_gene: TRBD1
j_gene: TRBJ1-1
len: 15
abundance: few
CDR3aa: CASSFQGQGGTEAFF
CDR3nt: TGTGCCAGCAGCTTCCAAGGACAGGGAGGCACTGAAGCTTTCTTT

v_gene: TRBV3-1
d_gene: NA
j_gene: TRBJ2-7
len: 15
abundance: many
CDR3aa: CASSRREGLSYEQYF
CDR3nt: TGTGCCAGCAGCCGCCGGGAAGGCCTTTCCTACGAGCAGTACTTC

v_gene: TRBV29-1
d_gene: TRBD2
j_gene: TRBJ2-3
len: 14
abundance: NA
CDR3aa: CSVVAGGRTDTQYF
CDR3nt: TGCAGCGTCGTAGCGGGAGGACGCACAGATACGCAGTATTTT

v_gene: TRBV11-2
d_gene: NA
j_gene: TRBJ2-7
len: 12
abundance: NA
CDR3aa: CASSSRAPEQYF
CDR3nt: TGTGCCAGCAGCTCACGGGCGCCTGAGCAGTACTTC

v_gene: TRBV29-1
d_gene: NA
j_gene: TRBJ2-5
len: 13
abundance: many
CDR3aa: CSVERDVKETQYF
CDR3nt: TGCAGCGTTGAAAGGGACGTAAAAGAGACCCAGTACTTC

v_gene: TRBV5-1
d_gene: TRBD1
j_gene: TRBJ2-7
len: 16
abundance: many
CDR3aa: CASSPTLGQSPYEQYF
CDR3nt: TGCGCCAGCAGCCCCACCTTGGGACAGTCCCCCTACGAGCAGTACTTC

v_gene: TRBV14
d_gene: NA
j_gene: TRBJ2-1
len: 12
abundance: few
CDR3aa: CASSLVYNEQFF
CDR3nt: TGTGCCAGCAGCCTAGTATACAATGAGCAGTTCTTC